Detailed here is one TCR beta chain. Many counts were recorded for this clonotype. Its target antigen remains unknown. Base qualities were left out, and no much larger clone turns up one base away. Library construction relied on PCR. Sequenced on an Illumina HiSeq 2500. TCR library preparation used molecular barcoding, with unique molecular identifiers applied to normalize quantification of the TCRbeta repertoire. Using fastp at Q25 and MiXCR, TCRdb reprocessed the public reads and kept productive beta chains. Entries are consolidated by CDR3 protein sequence, retaining the most common genes and DNA. Present in this sample are 700,000 or so distinct CDR3 sequences, around 14% of which were seen just once. Jointly, the top ten make up around 0.76% of the sample. This entry is derived from a study of T-cell reconstitution after alpha-beta-depleted transplantation in children (dated by TCRdb to 2016 to 2018). Some background on the complete study: Using TCR repertoire profiling, the study quantitatively followed how T-cell immune reconstitution unfolded in children after TCRalphabeta/CD19-depleted allogeneic hematopoietic cell transplantation. Paper-wide results and their limitations: Hyperexpanded clone frequencies declined over subsequent months; after one year, T-cell counts and TCRbeta diversity were mostly attributed to newly produced T cells. Apparently early alphabetaT-cell count recovery about two months after transplant reportedly relied on only several hundred rapidly expanded clones derived from non-depleted graft cells. In some patients, the high TCRbeta diversity seen at day 60 was put down to recipient T cells and intrathymic progenitors that had survived conditioning.

From a lookup of the germline V gene (reference sequence), CDR1 and CDR2 are DFQATT and SNEGSKA. The CDR3, cysteine through phenylalanine, is 10 amino acids long. Only the CDR3 DNA stays, 30 bases, in frame from base 1. A distance of 12 bases separates the germline ends of V and J, which lose 3 bases and 13 bases respectively. What the treatment or condition label conveys for this sample: allogeneic hematopoietic cell transplantation with graft depleted of TCRalphabeta T cells and CD19 B cells. The children who served as transplant recipients had been given grafts of TCRalphabeta/CD19-depleted allogeneic hematopoietic cells.

The receptor chain draws on TRBV20-1 and TRBJ1-2, with the D gene call left open. Sequenced material: PBMCs, taken before TCRalphabeta/CD19-depleted stem cell transplant. The sequence was collected from a girl aged 2-10 years with congenital amegakaryocytic thrombocytopenia, due to receive a stem cell transplant. The bases are TGCAGTGCTAGTCTGAGGGAGGGCACCTTC. The resulting protein is CSASLREGTF.